This T cell receptor (beta chain) was identified in a study of shared clonotypes between healthy human individuals (dated by TCRdb to about 2020). In terms of the full investigation: A couple of women and a few men aged 18 to 49 years were included in the cohort. For each donor, three plates each were used for CD4 naive and CD4 memory, two plates were used for CD8 naive, and one plate was used for CD8 memory. To estimate repertoire size and how much clonotype sharing occurs between individuals, the study deeply sequenced the blood TCR repertoires of about five healthy adults. Different laboratories and diverse techniques were used to prepare libraries and sequence TCR repertoires, to increase sequencing depth and limit assay-specific biases. Leukapheresis yielded between about 0.9 and 9.5 billion PBMCs per donor.

Concerning this clone itself: It lacks a known antigen. No quality values exist for individual bases; no much larger clone is one base distant.

Using the deep immunoSEQ assay, multiplex PCR amplified TCR CDR3 regions from genomic DNA. Extracted genomic DNA from each cell subset was distributed evenly across all wells of several immunoSEQ 96-well plates, and each plate was treated as a replicate. Each replicate PCR for sorted subsets received approximately 200 ng genomic DNA, equal to about 30,000 T cell genomes. Purified libraries were quantified with a Qubit 3.0 fluorometer, sized on a Bioanalyzer 2100, and re-quantified with the KAPA Library Quantification kit. Every immunoSEQ 96-well plate was sequenced on a separate single-read 150-cycle Illumina NextSeq 550 flow cell. Per the original workflow: Because the immunoSEQ output included only junctional sequences and no quality scores, the filtering could not be the same as the filtering used for full-length reads. Sequences were annotated with PyIR, a Python wrapper for IgBLAST v1.9, using IMGT germline references to assign V/J genes and CDR3. Reads were filtered out if the reads had weak V/J assignments (E-value above 1e-6), no CDR3, stop codons, out-of-frame junctions, or ambiguous translated residues. A V3J clonotype was defined by an identical inferred V gene, J gene, and CDR3 amino acid sequence. Percentage overlap between repertoires was calculated by dividing the number of shared unique clonotypes by the size of the smaller repertoire. Three approaches were used to assess repertoire richness: RTK rarefaction, the Chao1 estimator, and Recon v2.1 estimates of unobserved clonotypes. For all TCRbeta clonotypes obtained by the gDNA method from a few donors, generation probabilities were computed with OLGA. TCRdb mirrors the immuneACCESS table, restricted to in-frame sequences. Some clones are absent from its copies; in checked studies, under half trace to an unresolved V gene, and the reason for the others is unknown. V, J and clone size are taken as reported in that table, and D and trimming were inferred from the DNA itself. The sample data list about 180,000 clones, and roughly 91% of these were observed just once. 0.067% of the sample is in the top ten clones.

The full study reports these points: When four donors were compared, the shared fraction of clonotypes was roughly 4.8% for naive CD4, roughly 3.3% for naive CD8, 2% to 2.5% for memory CD4, and approximately 0.4% for memory CD8. Compared with non-shared clonotypes, the clonotypes found in all four sorted-subset donors had higher generation probabilities. Naive subsets generally had larger estimated clonotype richness than memory subsets. Pairwise subsampling indicated that sequencing depth was expected to affect the degree of clonotype sharing among donors. Because the study included only a small number of donors, the genetic and exposure-history diversity represented was limited. Even with the large sequencing depth, rarefaction of the sorted-subset datasets indicated that sequencing was incomplete. Only blood was sampled, and tissue TCR repertoires likely differ from those in blood.

CDR3 length: 15 amino acids, cysteine to phenylalanine. CDR3 DNA only is kept here, 45 bases in frame from base 1. The germline V gene (reference sequence) specifies SGHNT as CDR1 and YYREEE as CDR2. Donors were healthy HIV-negative adults with no recently reported acute infections or vaccinations. Only Caucasian adults living in Nashville, Tennessee, USA were represented among the donors. CD4+ T cells were enriched by magnetic negative selection, after which naive cells were positively selected on CD45RA and the negative fraction was taken as the memory subset. Blood was obtained by leukapheresis, after which PBMCs were separated by Ficoll-Histopaque density gradient centrifugation and cryopreserved in liquid nitrogen vapor phase. Purity and quantity of every magnetically sorted T cell population were checked by analytical flow cytometry. Genomic DNA was isolated from each sorted fraction and quantified by UV absorbance on a Nanodrop 2000c.

This clonotype was sampled from a woman in her 30s in good health. The chain was built from TRBV5-4 and TRBJ2-2, and TRBD2 aligns with 8 junction nucleotides. The material sequenced was naive CD4+ T cells sorted from blood. The cell subset or site label on this specimen signifies: CD45RA+ positively selected. The CDR3 here reads CATKAGGANTGELFF. The base sequence is TGTGCAACCAAGGCGGGGGGCGCGAACACCGGGGAGCTGTTTTTT. When the CDR3 is completed using the reference TRBV5-4 and TRBJ2-2 genes on either side, the full variable domain is ETGVTQSPTHLIKTRGQQVTLRCSSQSGHNTVSWYQQALGQGPQFIFQYYREEENGRGNFPPRFSGLQFPNYSSELNVNALELDDSALYLCATKAGGANTGELFFGEGSRLTVL.